This is a list of T cell receptor beta chains from one sample in a study of blood T cell repertoires in COVID-19. Produced via immunoSEQ multiplex PCR; TCRdb's table is partial and in-frame only. The sample contains roughly 160,000 clones, around 89% of which appear only once. Sequenced sample: peripheral blood. The receptors were sampled from a man in his sixties with acute or convalescent COVID-19. The CDR3 runs from the conserved cysteine through the conserved F or W. A D gene is named only where the DNA matches it firmly. The size field is filled for only some rows; it gives once, few, many or a size class.

d_call clone_size j_call v_call cdr3_aa cdr3_nt
. . TRBJ2-6 TRBV2 CASSEKRTEDAGANVLTF TGTGCCAGCAGTGAAAAGAGGACTGAGGATGCTGGGGCCAACGTCCTGACTTTC
TRBD1 . TRBJ1-2 TRBV18 CASSPEAGGDYGYTF TGTGCCAGCTCACCAGAGGCAGGGGGCGACTATGGCTACACCTTC
. once TRBJ1-2 TRBV13 CASTNRGYGYTF TGTGCCAGCACCAATAGGGGGTATGGCTACACCTTC
. . TRBJ2-5 TRBV5-1 CASSLAFETQYF TGCGCCAGCAGCTTGGCCTTCGAGACCCAGTACTTC
. once TRBJ1-6 TRBV7-2 CASSLQGGVSNSPLHF TGTGCCAGCAGCCTACAGGGTGGTGTCTCTAATTCACCCCTCCACTTT
. . TRBJ2-1 TRBV24-1 CATSGTSYNEQFF TGTGCCACCAGTGGGACTTCATACAATGAGCAGTTCTTC
TRBD1 . TRBJ2-7 TRBV7-9 CASSRTGGTDEQYF TGTGCCAGCAGCCGTACAGGGGGGACTGACGAGCAGTACTTC
TRBD2 . TRBJ2-1 TRBV5-6 CASSPVGAGGYYNEQFF TGTGCCAGCAGCCCAGTCGGGGCGGGGGGGTACTACAATGAGCAGTTCTTC
. . TRBJ1-2 TRBV7-9 CASSLIGQGPNYGYTF TGTGCCAGCAGCTTAATAGGGCAGGGCCCCAACTATGGCTACACCTTC
TRBD2 . TRBJ2-5 TRBV10-3 CAISESTSGGGETQYF TGTGCCATCAGTGAGTCGACTAGCGGGGGTGGAGAGACCCAGTACTTC
. . TRBJ1-6 TRBV5-5 CASSLQQFNSPLHF TGTGCCAGCAGCTTGCAACAGTTTAATTCACCCCTCCACTTT
. . TRBJ1-6 TRBV19 CARGQGQPKNSPLHF TGTGCCCGCGGTCAAGGCCAACCAAAGAATTCACCCCTCCACTTT
. . TRBJ1-5 TRBV27 CASSPRGGDSNQPQHF TGTGCCAGCAGTCCCCGTGGGGGGGATAGCAATCAGCCCCAGCATTTT
. . TRBJ1-1 TRBV7-3 CASSPGRESTEAFF TGTGCCAGCAGCCCAGGGCGGGAGAGTACTGAAGCTTTCTTT
. . TRBJ2-5 TRBV11-3 CASSDGGETQYF TGTGCCAGCAGCGACGGAGGGGAGACCCAGTACTTC
TRBD1 . TRBJ2-2 TRBV6-5 CASRAGGGELFF TGTGCCAGCAGGGCAGGGGGCGGGGAGCTGTTTTTT
. . TRBJ2-2 TRBV5-5 CASSFRAGAGELFF TGTGCCAGCAGCTTCAGGGCAGGGGCCGGGGAGCTGTTTTTT